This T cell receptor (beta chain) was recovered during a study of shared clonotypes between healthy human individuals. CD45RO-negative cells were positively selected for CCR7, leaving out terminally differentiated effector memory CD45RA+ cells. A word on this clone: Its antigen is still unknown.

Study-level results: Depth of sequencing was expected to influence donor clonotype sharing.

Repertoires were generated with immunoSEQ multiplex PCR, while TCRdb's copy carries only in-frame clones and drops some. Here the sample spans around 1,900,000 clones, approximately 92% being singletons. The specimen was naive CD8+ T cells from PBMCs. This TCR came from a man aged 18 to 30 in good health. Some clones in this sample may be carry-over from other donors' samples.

The chain's CDR3 is CASSPRDRASTAQYF. CDR3 DNA sequence: TGTGCCAGCAGCCCGCGGGACAGGGCCTCCACGGCCCAGTACTTC. This rearrangement joins TRBV7-8 to TRBJ2-5, with TRBD1 identical over 9 bases. Losses at the gene ends were 5 bases for V and 9 bases for J; bases not matched to a gene: 13. Germline CDR1 reads SGHVS; CDR2 reads FQNEAQ. CDR3 length: 15 amino acids.